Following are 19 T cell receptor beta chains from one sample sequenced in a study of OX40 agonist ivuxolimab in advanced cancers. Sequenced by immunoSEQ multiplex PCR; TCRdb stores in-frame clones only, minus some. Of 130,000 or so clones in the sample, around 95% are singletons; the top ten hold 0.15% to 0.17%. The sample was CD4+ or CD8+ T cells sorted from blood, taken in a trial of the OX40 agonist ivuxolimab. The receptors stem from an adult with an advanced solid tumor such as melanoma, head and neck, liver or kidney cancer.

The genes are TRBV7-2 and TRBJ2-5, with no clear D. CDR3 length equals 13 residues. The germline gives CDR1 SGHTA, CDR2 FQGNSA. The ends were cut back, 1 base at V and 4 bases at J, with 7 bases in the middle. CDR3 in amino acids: CASSLGSPETQYF. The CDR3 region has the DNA TGTGCCAGCAGCTTAGGATCCCCAGAGACCCAGTACTTC.

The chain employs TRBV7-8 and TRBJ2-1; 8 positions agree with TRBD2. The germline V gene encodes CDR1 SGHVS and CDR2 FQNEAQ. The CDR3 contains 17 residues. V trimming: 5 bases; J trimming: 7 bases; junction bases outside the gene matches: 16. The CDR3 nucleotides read TGTGCCAGCAGCCTCTTCTCCGGAGCGGGAGTATCAAATGAGCAGTTCTTC. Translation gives CASSLFSGAGVSNEQFF.

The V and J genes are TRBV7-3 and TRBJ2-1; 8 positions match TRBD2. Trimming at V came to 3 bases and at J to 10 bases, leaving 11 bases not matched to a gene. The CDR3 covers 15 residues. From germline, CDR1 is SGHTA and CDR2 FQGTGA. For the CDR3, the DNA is TGTGCCAGCAGCTTGAAGCGGGGGTCAACTGTAGAGCAGTTCTTC. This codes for CASSLKRGSTVEQFF.

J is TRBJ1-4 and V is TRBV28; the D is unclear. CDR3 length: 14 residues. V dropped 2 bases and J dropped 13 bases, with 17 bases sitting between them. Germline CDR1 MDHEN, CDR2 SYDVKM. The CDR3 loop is CASSLPRTREGLFF. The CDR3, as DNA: TGTGCCAGCAGTTTACCCCGGACCCGGGAAGGACTGTTTTTT.

CDR3 protein: CASSLVQGYEQYF. The CDR3 DNA reads as TGTGCCAGCAGCTTGGTCCAGGGCTACGAGCAGTACTTC. V is TRBV5-4 and J is TRBJ2-7; D perhaps matches TRBD1 (5 bases). The CDR3 is 13 residues long. Germline CDR1 reads SGHNT; CDR2 reads YYREEE (reference sequence). The ends were cut back, 0 bases at V and 3 bases at J, with 7 bases in the middle.

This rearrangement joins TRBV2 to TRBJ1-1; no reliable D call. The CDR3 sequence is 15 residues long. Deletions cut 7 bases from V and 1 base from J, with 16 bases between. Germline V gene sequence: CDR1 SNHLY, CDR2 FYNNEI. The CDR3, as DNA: TGTGCCAGCAAGATCTCTGACGGGAAGAACACTGAAGCTTTCTTT. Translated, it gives CASKISDGKNTEAFF.

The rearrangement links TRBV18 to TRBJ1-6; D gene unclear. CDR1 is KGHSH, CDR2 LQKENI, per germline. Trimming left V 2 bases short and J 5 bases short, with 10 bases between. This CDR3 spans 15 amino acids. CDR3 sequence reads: CASSPNAQDNSPLHF. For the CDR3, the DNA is TGTGCCAGCTCACCAAACGCGCAGGATAATTCACCCCTCCACTTT.

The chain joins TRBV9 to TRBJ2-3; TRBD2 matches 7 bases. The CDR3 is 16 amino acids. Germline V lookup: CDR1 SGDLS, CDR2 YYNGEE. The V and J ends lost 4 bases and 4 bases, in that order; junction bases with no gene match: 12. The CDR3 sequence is CASSTSGWGGADTQYF. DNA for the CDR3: TGTGCCAGCAGCACCAGTGGTTGGGGGGGAGCAGATACGCAGTATTTT. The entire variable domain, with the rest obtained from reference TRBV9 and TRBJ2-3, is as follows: DSGVTQTPKHLITATGQRVTLRCSPRSGDLSVYWYQQSLDQGLQFLIQYYNGEERAKGNILERFSAQQFPDLHSELNLSSLELGDSALYFCASSTSGWGGADTQYFGPGTRLTVL.

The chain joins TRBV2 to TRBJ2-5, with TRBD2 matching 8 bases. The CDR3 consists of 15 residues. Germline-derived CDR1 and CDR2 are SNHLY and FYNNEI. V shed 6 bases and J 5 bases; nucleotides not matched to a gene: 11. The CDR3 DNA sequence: TGTGCCAGCAGCAGGGATCAGGCGGGGGGTGAGACCCAGTACTTC. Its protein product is CASSRDQAGGETQYF.

Here the CDR3 reads CASSLGTGNTGELFF. The CDR3 DNA is TGTGCCAGCAGCTTAGGGACAGGGAACACCGGGGAGCTGTTTTTT. This chain links TRBV7-8 with TRBJ2-2; 7 positions agree with TRBD1. Germline V gene data show CDR1 as SGHVS and CDR2 as FQNEAQ. J lost 1 base, V lost 1 base, and 0 bases had no gene match. This CDR3 has 15 residues.

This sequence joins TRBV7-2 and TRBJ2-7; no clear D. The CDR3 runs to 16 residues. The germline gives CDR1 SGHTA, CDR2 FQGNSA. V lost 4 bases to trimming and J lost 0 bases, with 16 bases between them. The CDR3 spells CASSSTSSASSYEQYF. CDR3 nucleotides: TGTGCCAGCAGCTCAACATCCAGCGCGAGCTCCTACGAGCAGTACTTC.

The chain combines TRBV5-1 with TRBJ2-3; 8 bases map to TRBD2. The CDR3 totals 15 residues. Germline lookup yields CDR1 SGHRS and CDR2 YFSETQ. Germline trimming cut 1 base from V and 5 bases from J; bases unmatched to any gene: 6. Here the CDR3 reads CASSLWRGAGDTQYF. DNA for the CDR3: TGCGCCAGCAGCTTGTGGCGGGGGGCGGGAGATACGCAGTATTTT.

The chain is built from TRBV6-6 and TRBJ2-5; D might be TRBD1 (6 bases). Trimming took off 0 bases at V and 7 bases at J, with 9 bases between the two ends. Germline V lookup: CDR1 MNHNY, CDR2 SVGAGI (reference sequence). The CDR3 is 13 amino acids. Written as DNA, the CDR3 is TGTGCCAGCAGTTACTCGACAGGAGGGACCCAGTACTTC. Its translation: CASSYSTGGTQYF.

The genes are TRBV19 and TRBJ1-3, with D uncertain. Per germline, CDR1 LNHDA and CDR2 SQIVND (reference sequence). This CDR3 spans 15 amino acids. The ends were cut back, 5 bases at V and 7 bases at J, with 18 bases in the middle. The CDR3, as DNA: TGTGCCAGTAGTCCTACCCCGGACGGCCGGAACACCATATATTTT. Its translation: CASSPTPDGRNTIYF. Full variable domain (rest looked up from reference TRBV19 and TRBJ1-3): DGGITQSPKYLFRKEGQNVTLSCEQNLNHDAMYWYRQDPGQGLRLIYYSQIVNDFQKGDIAEGYSVSREKKESFPLTVTSAQKNPTAFYLCASSPTPDGRNTIYFGEGSWLTVV.

The CDR3 sequence is CASTLPGTGDSYEQYF. CDR3 in DNA: TGTGCCAGCACCCTACCGGGGACAGGGGACTCCTACGAGCAGTACTTC. The genes are TRBV21-1 and TRBJ2-7; the table's TRBD1 call for D was not verified on the DNA. TRBV21-1 is a pseudogene locus. The CDR3 contains 16 residues.

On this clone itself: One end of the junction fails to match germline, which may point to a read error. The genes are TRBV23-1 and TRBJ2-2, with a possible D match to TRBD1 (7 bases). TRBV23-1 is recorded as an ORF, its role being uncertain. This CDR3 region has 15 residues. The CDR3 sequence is CASSQPTGSSRGAVF. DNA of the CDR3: TGCGCCAGCAGTCAACCGACAGGGAGTTCGCGGGGAGCTGTTTTT.

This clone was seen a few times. The CDR3 here is CASSLGTERNQPQHF. CDR3 DNA: TGTGCCAGCAGTTTGGGGACAGAACGAAATCAGCCCCAGCATTTT. This chain connects TRBV28 to TRBJ1-5; 7 bases agree with TRBD1. The CDR3 loop spans 15 amino acids. Germline-derived CDR1 and CDR2 are MDHEN and SYDVKM. The ends lost 3 bases at V and 4 bases at J; junction bases unmatched: 6.

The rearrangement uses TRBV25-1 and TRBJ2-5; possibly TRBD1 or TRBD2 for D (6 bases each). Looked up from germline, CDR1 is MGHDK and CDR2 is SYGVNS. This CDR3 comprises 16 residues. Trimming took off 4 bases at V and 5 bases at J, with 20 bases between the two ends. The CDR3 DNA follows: TGTGCCAGCAGTGCGGGGGACAAGGGGAGAGGGGAGACCCAGTACTTC. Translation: CASSAGDKGRGETQYF.

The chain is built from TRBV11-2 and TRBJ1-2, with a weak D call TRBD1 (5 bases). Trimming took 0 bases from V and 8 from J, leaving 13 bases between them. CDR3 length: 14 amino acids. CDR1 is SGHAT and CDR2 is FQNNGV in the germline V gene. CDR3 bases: TGTGCCAGCAGCTTAGATCTGGGGGGATCGGGCTACACCTTC. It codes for CASSLDLGGSGYTF.